These 18 T cell receptor beta chains originate from one sample sequenced in a study of T cells in Graves' hyperthyroidism and ophthalmopathy. Using RNA transcripts as the source, TCR beta CDR3 regions were amplified. First-round RT-PCR targeting the TCR CDR3 was performed with the HTBI primer set. MiXCR, applied by TCRdb to the multiplex PCR reads, yields one record per CDR3 protein. The table shows about 600,000 distinct CDR3 sequences, with roughly 15% occurring only once. The sequenced material came from blood. Receptor source: a woman aged 45-65 years with Graves' ophthalmopathy.

There are a few counts of this clonotype. The chain recombines TRBV4-3 with TRBJ2-7; 12 nucleotides line up with TRBD2. Germline V CDR1 and CDR2: LGHNA, YSLEER. The CDR3 covers 18 residues. The V gene end was trimmed by 1 base and the J gene end by 5 bases; junction bases not matched to a gene: 12. CDR3 amino acids: CASSQAVASGRALDEQYF. DNA for the CDR3: TGCGCCAGCAGCCAAGCGGTGGCTAGCGGGAGGGCATTGGACGAGCAGTACTTC.

This clonotype was seen repeatedly, ten times or more. The chain links TRBV9 to TRBJ1-1, with a weak D call TRBD1 (6 bases). This CDR3 is built from 15 residues. Trimming stripped 4 bases from V and 1 base from J, with 14 bases between. Per the germline V gene, CDR1 is SGDLS and CDR2 is YYNGEE. CDR3 amino acids: CASSPGGAANTEAFF. The CDR3 coding sequence is TGTGCCAGCAGCCCTGGGGGGGCCGCGAACACTGAAGCTTTCTTT.

Concerning this clonotype itself: Germline and junction disagree at one end, which may indicate a read error. This chain connects TRBV5-6 to TRBJ1-2; TRBD1 matches at 9 bases. CDR3 length equals 14 residues. Germline CDR1 and CDR2: SGHDT and YYEEEE. This CDR3 reads CASNLGTGLYGYTF. Here the CDR3 DNA reads TGTGCCAGCAACTTGGGGACAGGGCTCTATGGCTACACCTTC.

The V call is TRBV5-1, the J call TRBJ2-1; possibly TRBD1 for D (7 bases). In germline, CDR1 is SGHRS, CDR2 YFSETQ. The CDR3 consists of 16 residues. The germline V and J ends were trimmed by 6 bases and 6 bases, with 22 bases remaining between them. CDR3 amino acids: CASNFGLQGTFNEQFF. The CDR3, as DNA: TGCGCCAGCAACTTTGGGTTACAGGGGACTTTCAATGAGCAGTTCTTC.

V is TRBV6-2 or TRBV6-3 and J is TRBJ2-1; D ambiguous. Germline V gene data show CDR1 as MNHEY and CDR2 as SVGEGT. The CDR3 is made up of 15 amino acids. V was clipped by 0 bases and J by 2 bases, with 8 bases between them. Here the CDR3 DNA reads TGTGCCAGCAGTTACTCTGGTGTCGCCTACAATGAGCAGTTCTTC. Its protein product is CASSYSGVAYNEQFF.

A few counts support this clonotype. This chain uses TRBV20-1 with TRBJ1-2; 7 bases are shared with TRBD1. The CDR3 is made up of 14 amino acids. Germline assignment: CDR1 DFQATT and CDR2 SNEGSKA (reference sequence). J lost 2 bases, V lost 0 bases, and 3 bases had no gene match. CDR3 loop: CSAREGQENYGYTF. Written as DNA, the CDR3 is TGCAGTGCTAGAGAAGGACAGGAGAACTATGGCTACACCTTC.

This clonotype was counted at least ten times. V and J are TRBV20-1 and TRBJ1-2; D unclear. Per germline, CDR1 DFQATT and CDR2 SNEGSKA (reference sequence). Trimming left V 3 bases short and J 3 bases short, with 11 bases between. The CDR3 extends over 13 amino acids. CDR3 DNA: TGCAGTGCTAGCTCCGGGCTAGACTATGGCTACACCTTC. This codes for CSASSGLDYGYTF.

Note on this clonotype: A read error is possible here, since a much larger clone lies one base away. The chain joins TRBV28 to TRBJ1-5; the D is unclear. CDR3 size: 16 residues. Germline loops: CDR1 MDHEN, CDR2 SYDVKM. Here the CDR3 reads CAGSFLGSYYNQPQHF. DNA of the CDR3: TGTGCCGGCAGTTTCTTGGGAAGTTACTACAATCAGCCCCAGCATTTT.

This clonotype appeared many times. The chain employs TRBV28 and TRBJ1-5, with 9 bases lining up with TRBD1. Germline V gene lookup returns CDR1 MDHEN and CDR2 SYDVKM. There are 14 residues in the CDR3. V lost 8 bases, J lost 3 bases, and 5 bases stayed unmatched. CDR3: CASRQGGPNQPQHF. For the CDR3, the DNA is TGTGCCAGCCGACAGGGGGGCCCCAATCAGCCCCAGCATTTT.

This clonotype was seen more than once but under ten times. V usage is TRBV4-3 and J usage is TRBJ1-1, with D tentatively TRBD1 (5 bases). The CDR3 loop spans 15 amino acids. V lost 5 bases, J lost 0 bases, and 13 bases lay in between. Germline V gene lookup returns CDR1 LGHNA and CDR2 YSLEER. The CDR3 region has the DNA TGCGCCAGCAGCATCAGGGCCGATATGAACACTGAAGCTTTCTTT. Amino acid sequence: CASSIRADMNTEAFF.

This clonotype was seen repeatedly, ten times or more. In nucleotides, the CDR3 is TGTGCCAGCAGCCCCCTTGGGGAATCGAACACTGAAGCTTTCTTT. Protein: CASSPLGESNTEAFF. The rearrangement joins TRBV5-5 to TRBJ1-1; D ambiguous. V was trimmed by 4 bases and J by 1 base, leaving 14 bases between them. The CDR3 consists of 15 residues. Looked up from germline, CDR1 is SGHKS and CDR2 is YYEKEE (reference sequence).

The chain carries TRBV7-9 and TRBJ1-4, with 8 bases identical to TRBD1. CDR1 and CDR2 from the germline V gene are SEHNR and FQNEAQ (reference sequence). The CDR3 runs to 16 residues. Trimming at V came to 3 bases and at J to 0 bases, leaving 3 bases not matched to a gene. The CDR3 bases are TGTGCCAGCAGCTTCGGACAGGGACCAACTAATGAAAAACTGTTTTTT. It translates to CASSFGQGPTNEKLFF.

J is TRBJ1-2 and V is TRBV25-1, with 9 bases identical to TRBD1. Trimming cost V 3 bases and J 7 bases; bases outside gene matches: 9. Germline lookup yields CDR1 MGHDK and CDR2 SYGVNS. The CDR3 is made up of 15 amino acids. CDR3 amino acids: CASSEINQGQGGYTF. Here the CDR3 DNA reads TGTGCCAGCAGTGAGATAAATCAGGGACAGGGTGGCTACACCTTC.

The chain recombines TRBV28 with TRBJ1-5, with TRBD1 identical over 7 bases. Germline trimming cut 5 bases from V and 4 bases from J; bases unmatched to any gene: 5. Per germline, CDR1 MDHEN and CDR2 SYDVKM. The CDR3 is 14 amino acids. The CDR3 region has the DNA TGTGCCAGCAGTCGGACAGGTGTTAATCAGCCCCAGCATTTT. This encodes CASSRTGVNQPQHF.

This clonotype was seen only a few times. This chain links TRBV13 with TRBJ2-4, with D possibly TRBD1 on 5 matching bases. Trimming pared 5 bases from V and 0 bases from J, leaving 14 bases between. Germline CDR1 reads PRHDT; CDR2 reads FYEKMQ (reference sequence). The CDR3 has 16 amino acids. CDR3 region: CASSPEGAVAKNIQYF. Here the CDR3 DNA reads TGTGCCAGCAGCCCTGAAGGGGCCGTAGCCAAAAACATTCAGTACTTC.

This clonotype has ten or more counts. V gene TRBV3-1 combines with J gene TRBJ1-1; D call uncertain. CDR1 LGHDT and CDR2 YNNKEL come from the germline V gene (reference sequence). The V end lost 0 bases, the J end lost 1 base, and 6 bases lay between the germline ends. This CDR3 comprises 14 residues. The DNA for the CDR3 is TGTGCCAGCAGCCAAGATGCGAGGAACACTGAAGCTTTCTTT. Protein: CASSQDARNTEAFF.

This clonotype was counted at least ten times. The V gene is TRBV6-2 or TRBV6-3, the J gene TRBJ2-1; 12 bases are shared with TRBD2. The CDR3 is made up of 20 amino acids. The junction had 18 bases not matched to a gene; V was cut back by 5 bases and J by 4 bases. CDR1 and CDR2 from the germline V gene are MNHEY and SVGEGT. CDR3 sequence (DNA): TGTGCCAGCAGTCCTAGACTAGCGGGAGTCTCACGGGTCGGGTACAATGAGCAGTTCTTC. Its protein is CASSPRLAGVSRVGYNEQFF.

The table lists this clonotype with many counts. J is TRBJ2-7 and V is TRBV2; TRBD2 might be the D (5 bases). Germline-derived CDR1 and CDR2 are SNHLY and FYNNEI. With 6 bases removed from V and 2 bases from J, the gap between germline ends came to 11 bases. The CDR3 is 13 amino acids. This CDR3 reads CASSMTIPYEQYF. CDR3 DNA: TGTGCCAGCAGCATGACTATACCCTACGAGCAGTACTTC.